The rows below give T cell receptor beta chains drawn from one sample of a study of shared clonotypes between healthy human individuals. Here immunoSEQ multiplex PCR was the method, and the copy in TCRdb shows in-frame clones only, minus some. The data hold roughly 2,000,000 clones, with roughly 95% observed a single time. The sequencing sample was made of naive CD8+ T cells sorted from blood. These receptors originate from a man younger than 35 in good health. Each CDR3 is given with its conserved first and last residue. Fields, in order: V gene, J gene, CDR3 protein.

TRBV4-1	TRBJ2-7	CASSQDRASGGLDYEQYF
TRBV5-4	TRBJ2-7	CASSSGTLSYEQYF
TRBV5-6	TRBJ1-1	CASSSQGIHGATEAFF
TRBV19	TRBJ2-1	CASSDAVYNEQFF
TRBV2	TRBJ2-1	CASSPPGLNYNEQFF
TRBV5-6	TRBJ2-2	CASSFEGAGTGELFF
TRBV27	TRBJ1-2	CASSSGDGYTF
TRBV7-9	TRBJ2-7	CASSFMTDTYEQYF
TRBV6-6	TRBJ2-5	CASSYSGGKETQYF
TRBV4-3	TRBJ1-3	CASSQDSGQAGNTIYF
TRBV27	TRBJ2-7	CASSRQGPSYEQYF
TRBV6-5	TRBJ1-3	CASSYSGQILYF
TRBV5-8	TRBJ2-1	CASSLDQASMAYNEQFF
TRBV9	TRBJ2-7	CASSIRQAPSYEQYF
TRBV27	TRBJ2-3	CASSSFLGVRMSTDTQYF
TRBV6-5	TRBJ2-2	CASSSEGGNTGELFF
TRBV4-1	TRBJ2-1	CASSQDLGWREGEQFF
TRBV10-3	TRBJ1-1	CAISDPDRGTEAFF
TRBV7-2	TRBJ1-6	CASSLSNRGPYNSPLHF
TRBV4-1	TRBJ1-1	CASSQDPYTEAFF
TRBV30	TRBJ1-1	CAWSHDGDTEAFF
TRBV27	TRBJ2-1	CASSLAGEGVGEQFF
TRBV5-4	TRBJ2-7	CASSAGGSSYEQYF
TRBV19	TRBJ1-2	CASSIGEGNYGYTF
TRBV11-2	TRBJ1-5	CASSLGAGQNQPQHF
TRBV5-4	TRBJ2-7	CASSFDRGSYEQYF
TRBV19	TRBJ1-2	CASSPRVDYGYTF
TRBV19	TRBJ2-7	CASSKLAGGPYEQYF
TRBV4-1	TRBJ2-7	CASSQPEGDSYEQYF
TRBV9	TRBJ2-7	CASSPEQGGSYEQYF
TRBV5-8	TRBJ2-3	CARSGASGTPPPDTQYF
TRBV27	TRBJ2-7	CASSSGGGGYEQYF
TRBV5-4	TRBJ2-7	CASTPAGSYEQYF
TRBV4-1	TRBJ2-1	CASSQGGSSYNEQFF
TRBV4-3	TRBJ1-5	CASSQDSTGGQPQHF
TRBV11-2	TRBJ2-2	CASSFGSGTGELFF
TRBV7-8	TRBJ2-7	CASSPGQISYEQYF
TRBV4-1	TRBJ2-7	CASSLRQGVEQYF
TRBV7-9	TRBJ1-2	CASTQGDYGYTF